A selection of T cell receptor beta chains follows, all from one sample in a study of T cells after yellow fever vaccination. TCRdb analysed the 5' RACE reads with MiXCR anew, one entry per CDR3 protein. The sample consists of 85,000 to 100,000 distinct CDR3 sequences, roughly 6% of them appearing once. The sequences come from CD8+ T cells sorted from PBMCs, collected 10 days after the yellow fever booster vaccination. These TCRs come from a man between 18 and 35 years old who received the YFV17D yellow fever vaccine. The CDR3 runs from the conserved cysteine through the conserved F or W. The D gene is left open where the match is weak. Clone size is not always given. Where it is, it says once, few, many or a class for expanded clones.

CDR3 length,J gene,clone size,D gene,V gene,CDR3 protein,CDR3 DNA
16,TRBJ1-4,.,TRBD1,TRBV6-1,CASSSGTGLLRGKLFF,TGTGCCAGCAGTTCCGGGACAGGACTTCTGAGAGGAAAACTGTTTTTT
15,TRBJ2-1,few,.,TRBV7-9,CASSSTVRGYNEQFF,TGTGCCAGCAGCTCGACAGTTCGAGGCTACAATGAGCAGTTCTTC
13,TRBJ1-5,few,.,TRBV12-3/TRBV12-4,CASQLGRGQPQHF,TGTGCCAGTCAATTAGGGCGGGGTCAGCCCCAGCATTTT
17,TRBJ2-1,.,.,TRBV4-1,CASSPQEGAYSYNEQFF,TGCGCCAGCAGCCCCCAAGAGGGCGCGTACTCCTACAATGAGCAGTTCTTC
13,TRBJ1-1,.,.,TRBV6-2/TRBV6-3,CASREREITEAFF,TGTGCCAGCAGAGAAAGGGAGATCACTGAAGCTTTCTTT
16,TRBJ1-1,.,TRBD1,TRBV6-5,CASSYSRQGEGTEAFF,TGTGCCAGCAGTTACTCAAGGCAGGGGGAGGGCACTGAAGCTTTCTTT
16,TRBJ1-6,few,TRBD1,TRBV9,CASSRAGGQGNSPLHF,TGTGCCAGCAGCCGAGCCGGGGGACAGGGGAATTCACCCCTCCACTTT
13,TRBJ2-5,few,.,TRBV5-1,CASSLVGSETQYF,TGCGCCAGCAGCTTGGTGGGCTCAGAGACCCAGTACTTC
15,TRBJ2-1,many,TRBD2,TRBV7-6,CASSFSGGWGDEQFF,TGTGCCAGCAGCTTTAGCGGGGGGTGGGGTGATGAGCAGTTCTTC
16,TRBJ2-3,.,.,TRBV4-2,CASSQEDSLRTDTQYF,TGTGCCAGCAGCCAAGAGGACAGCTTGAGGACAGATACGCAGTATTTT
14,TRBJ1-5,few,.,TRBV27,CASSLLPGAPEEHF,TGTGCCAGCAGTTTATTACCAGGGGCCCCGGAGGAGCATTTT
14,TRBJ1-4,.,.,TRBV29-1,CSVDLRGEGEKLFF,TGCAGCGTTGATTTAAGAGGGGAGGGGGAAAAACTGTTTTTT
18,TRBJ2-2,few,TRBD2,TRBV4-1,CASSHGLAGGPYTGELFF,TGCGCCAGCAGCCACGGACTAGCGGGGGGGCCATACACCGGGGAGCTGTTTTTT
16,TRBJ2-1,many,.,TRBV5-1,CASSWRGPSSYNEQFF,TGCGCCAGCAGCTGGAGGGGCCCCAGCTCCTACAATGAGCAGTTCTTC
15,TRBJ2-2,.,TRBD2,TRBV20-1,CSANRAGGPDGELFF,TGCAGTGCAAACCGAGCGGGGGGGCCTGACGGGGAGCTGTTTTTT
15,TRBJ1-1,few,.,TRBV7-2,CASSLVGKVVPEAFF,TGTGCCAGCAGCTTAGTGGGCAAAGTTGTCCCTGAAGCTTTCTTT
16,TRBJ1-4,few,TRBD1,TRBV7-2,CASSPLGQGAYEKLFF,TGTGCCAGCAGCCCCCTCGGACAGGGGGCCTATGAAAAACTGTTTTTT
15,TRBJ2-1,.,TRBD1,TRBV29-1,CSVETGQGPYNEQFF,TGCAGCGTTGAAACGGGACAGGGCCCCTACAATGAGCAGTTCTTC
18,TRBJ2-2,.,.,TRBV28,CASSSTSYGTENTGELFF,TGTGCCAGCAGCTCCACTTCGTACGGGACGGAGAACACCGGGGAGCTGTTTTTT
13,TRBJ1-2,few,.,TRBV7-9,CASSPSPIYGYTF,TGTGCCAGCAGCCCTAGCCCCATCTATGGCTACACCTTC
15,TRBJ2-3,.,.,TRBV5-1,CASSWSEGNTDTKYF,TGCGCCAGCAGCTGGTCAGAGGGGAACACAGATACGAAGTATTTT
15,TRBJ2-7,.,.,TRBV6-5,CASSRMVDRSYEQYF,TGTGCCAGCAGTAGAATGGTGGACCGTTCCTACGAGCAGTACTTC
14,TRBJ1-1,few,.,TRBV7-9,CASSTVVRNTEAFF,TGTGCCAGCAGCACGGTGGTACGGAACACTGAAGCTTTCTTT
14,TRBJ2-7,few,.,TRBV4-1,CASSQVGSSYEQYF,TGCGCCAGCAGCCAAGTTGGTAGTTCCTACGAGCAGTACTTC
14,TRBJ1-5,few,.,TRBV20-1,CSARDEGFGQPQHF,TGCAGTGCTAGAGATGAGGGATTCGGACAGCCCCAGCATTTT
14,TRBJ2-7,few,.,TRBV11-2,CASSGLDGGYEQYF,TGTGCCAGCAGCGGATTGGACGGTGGCTACGAGCAGTACTTC
17,TRBJ2-1,.,TRBD2,TRBV5-5,CASTPSGGTSSYNEQFF,TGTGCCAGCACTCCATCGGGAGGGACCAGCTCCTACAATGAGCAGTTCTTC
13,TRBJ1-6,many,.,TRBV12-3/TRBV12-4,CASSQGGASPLHF,TGTGCCAGCAGTCAGGGAGGGGCTTCACCCCTCCACTTT
13,TRBJ2-1,many,.,TRBV27,CASSLATLNEQFF,TGTGCCAGCAGTTTGGCGACTCTCAATGAGCAGTTCTTC
16,TRBJ1-1,.,.,TRBV4-2,CASSQRQAREDTEAFF,TGTGCCAGCAGCCAGAGACAGGCCCGGGAGGACACTGAAGCTTTCTTT
12,TRBJ1-1,.,.,TRBV29-1,CSVWPADTEAFF,TGCAGCGTTTGGCCCGCGGACACTGAAGCTTTCTTT
17,TRBJ2-2,few,TRBD2,TRBV4-1,CASSQEAGGLNTGELFF,TGCGCCAGCAGCCAAGAGGCGGGGGGCCTGAACACCGGGGAGCTGTTTTTT
15,TRBJ2-5,.,TRBD1,TRBV6-2/TRBV6-3,CASSLRDRGGETQYF,TGTGCCAGCAGCCTCCGGGACAGGGGTGGAGAGACCCAGTACTTC